This is a list of T cell receptor beta chains from one sample in a study of control samples from healthy donors and cancer patients. This table comes from immunoSEQ multiplex PCR, and its TCRdb copy is limited to in-frame clones, with some not included. The top ten clones hold 13% of a sample with 250,000 to 300,000 clones, almost 85% of them seen once. What was sequenced was PBMCs. These TCRs come from a woman in her sixties or seventies with lung cancer. CDR3s include the opening cysteine and the closing phenylalanine or tryptophan. A D gene is named only where the DNA matches it firmly. Clone sizes are given selectively: once, few, many, or a class where the clone is expanded.

D gene	V gene	J gene	clone size	CDR3 protein	CDR3 DNA
TRBD2	TRBV5-1	TRBJ2-3	NA	CASSLLTSGTDTQYF	TGCGCCAGCAGCCTACTAACTAGCGGCACAGATACGCAGTATTTT
TRBD2	TRBV12-5	TRBJ2-7	NA	CASGLEWRGSSYEQYF	TGTGCTAGTGGTTTGGAGTGGCGGGGGTCCTCCTACGAGCAGTACTTC
NA	TRBV29-1	TRBJ1-1	NA	CSVVRQVNTEAFF	TGCAGCGTTGTACGGCAGGTGAACACTGAAGCTTTCTTT
NA	TRBV2	TRBJ1-1	few	CASFKTENTEAFF	TGTGCCAGCTTCAAAACAGAGAACACTGAAGCTTTCTTT
NA	TRBV9	TRBJ1-5	NA	CASSDGTDNQPQHF	TGTGCCAGCAGCGATGGGACCGACAATCAGCCCCAGCATTTT
NA	TRBV4-1	TRBJ1-2	NA	CASSQARNYGYTF	TGCGCCAGCAGCCAAGCCAGGAACTATGGCTACACCTTC
NA	TRBV6-5	TRBJ1-2	NA	CASTGGPAYGYTF	TGTGCCAGCACTGGAGGGCCGGCATATGGCTACACCTTC
NA	TRBV6-5	TRBJ2-7	NA	CASSYSTRTLAYEQYF	TGTGCCAGCAGTTACTCGACAAGGACTCTGGCCTACGAGCAGTACTTC
NA	TRBV30	TRBJ1-6	NA	CAWSVLTTDSPLHF	TGTGCCTGGAGTGTTTTGACGACTGACTCACCCCTCCACTTT
NA	TRBV29-1	TRBJ2-7	NA	CSDRRVHSYEQYF	TGCAGCGATAGGCGGGTTCACTCCTACGAGCAGTACTTC
TRBD1	TRBV5-1	TRBJ2-2	NA	CASSSAGQGNTGELFF	TGCGCCAGCAGCTCGGCGGGACAGGGTAACACCGGGGAGCTGTTTTTT
NA	TRBV6-1	TRBJ1-1	NA	CASSELGNMNTEAFF	TGTGCCAGCAGTGAACTCGGCAACATGAACACTGAAGCTTTCTTT
NA	TRBV7-9	TRBJ1-6	once	CASSLNGDSPLHF	TGTGCCAGCAGCTTAAACGGAGATTCACCCCTCCACTTT
TRBD1	TRBV18	TRBJ2-1	NA	CASSLGTGGNNEQFF	TGTGCCAGCTCACTAGGGACAGGGGGAAACAATGAGCAGTTCTTC
NA	TRBV7-6	TRBJ1-1	few	CASSPQSLGTEAFF	TGTGCCAGCAGCCCCCAGTCTCTGGGCACTGAAGCTTTCTTT
TRBD1	TRBV13	TRBJ1-6	NA	CASSLNQGARGSPLHF	TGTGCCAGCAGCCTAAACCAGGGGGCGAGAGGTTCACCCCTCCACTTT
TRBD1	TRBV5-1	TRBJ1-2	NA	CASRKTGEYGYTF	TGCGCCAGCAGAAAAACAGGGGAGTATGGCTACACCTTC
NA	TRBV3-1/TRBV3-2	TRBJ1-2	NA	CASSRRGSEDYGYTF	TGTGCCAGCAGCCGCCGGGGGTCGGAAGACTATGGCTACACCTTC
NA	TRBV25-1	TRBJ2-5	NA	CASSAPGGSGETQYF	TGTGCCAGCAGTGCGCCTGGCGGCTCCGGGGAGACCCAGTACTTC
TRBD1	TRBV10-1	TRBJ1-2	NA	CASRRTGGYGYTF	TGCGCCAGCAGAAGGACAGGGGGCTATGGCTACACCTTC
TRBD1	TRBV7-9	TRBJ1-2	NA	CASSFSTGEVGYTF	TGTGCCAGCAGCTTCTCGACAGGGGAAGTGGGCTACACCTTC
NA	TRBV18	TRBJ1-5	NA	CASSPRGGSGQPQHF	TGTGCCAGCTCACCAAGGGGGGGGTCTGGTCAGCCCCAGCATTTT
NA	TRBV6-4	TRBJ2-1	NA	CASNPGWGEQFF	TGTGCCAGCAACCCCGGGTGGGGGGAGCAGTTCTTC
NA	TRBV27	TRBJ1-1	NA	CASSLGPDTEAFF	TGTGCCAGCAGTTTAGGACCAGACACTGAAGCTTTCTTT
TRBD1	TRBV5-5	TRBJ2-3	few	CASSRQGPDTQYF	TGTGCCAGCAGTCGACAGGGCCCAGATACGCAGTATTTT
NA	TRBV7-9	TRBJ2-6	NA	CASSAGPNLSGANVLTF	TGTGCCAGCAGCGCGGGACCAAACCTCTCTGGGGCCAACGTCCTGACTTTC
NA	TRBV11-1	TRBJ2-3	NA	CASRSRASTDTQYF	TGTGCCAGCAGAAGCCGCGCTAGCACAGATACGCAGTATTTT
NA	TRBV11-3	TRBJ2-4	once	CASSTSGDIQYF	TGTGCCAGCAGCACGAGTGGGGACATTCAGTACTTC
NA	TRBV28	TRBJ1-2	NA	CASSSLGTTGNYGYTF	TGTGCCAGCAGTTCGTTGGGGACCACAGGGAACTATGGCTACACCTTC
NA	TRBV9	TRBJ2-1	NA	CASSVTDFYNEQFF	TGTGCCAGCAGCGTAACGGATTTCTACAATGAGCAGTTCTTC
NA	TRBV7-3	TRBJ2-2	NA	CASAGQHTGELFF	TGTGCCAGCGCGGGGCAGCACACCGGGGAGCTGTTTTTT
NA	TRBV3-1/TRBV3-2	TRBJ1-1	NA	CASSFSGNTEAFF	TGTGCCAGCAGCTTCTCCGGGAACACTGAAGCTTTCTTT